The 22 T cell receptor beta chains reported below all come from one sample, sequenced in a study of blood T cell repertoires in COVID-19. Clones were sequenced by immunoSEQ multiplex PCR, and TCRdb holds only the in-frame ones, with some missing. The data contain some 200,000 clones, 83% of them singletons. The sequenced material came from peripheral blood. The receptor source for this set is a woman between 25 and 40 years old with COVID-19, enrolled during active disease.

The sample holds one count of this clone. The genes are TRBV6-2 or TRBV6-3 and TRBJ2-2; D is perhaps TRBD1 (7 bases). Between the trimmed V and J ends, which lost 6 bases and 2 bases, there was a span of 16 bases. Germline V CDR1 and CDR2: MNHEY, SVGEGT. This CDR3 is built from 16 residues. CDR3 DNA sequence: TGTGCCAGCAGCGACGGGAGACAGGGTAACACCGGGGAGCTGTTTTTT. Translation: CASSDGRQGNTGELFF.

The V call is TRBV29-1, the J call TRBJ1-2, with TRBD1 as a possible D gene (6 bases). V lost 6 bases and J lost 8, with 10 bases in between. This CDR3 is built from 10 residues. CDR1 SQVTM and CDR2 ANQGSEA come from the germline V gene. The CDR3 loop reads CSVRDIGYTF. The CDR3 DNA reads TGCAGCGTCAGGGACATAGGCTACACCTTC.

CDR3 loop: CASSLGNRVDHEQYF. CDR3 nucleotides: TGTGCCAGCAGCTTGGGCAACAGGGTTGACCACGAGCAGTACTTC. The chain combines TRBV11-2 with TRBJ2-7, with D possibly TRBD1 on 6 matching bases. Germline assignment: CDR1 SGHAT and CDR2 FQNNGV. V lost 3 bases, J lost 5 bases, and 17 bases lay in between. CDR3 length: 15 amino acids.

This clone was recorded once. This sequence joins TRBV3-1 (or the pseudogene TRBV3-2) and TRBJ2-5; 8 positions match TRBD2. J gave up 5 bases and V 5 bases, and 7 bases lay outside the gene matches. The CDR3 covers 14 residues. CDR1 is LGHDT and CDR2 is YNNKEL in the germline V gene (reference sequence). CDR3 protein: CASSTRGGLETQYF. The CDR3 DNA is TGTGCCAGCAGCACTCGGGGGGGCCTGGAGACCCAGTACTTC.

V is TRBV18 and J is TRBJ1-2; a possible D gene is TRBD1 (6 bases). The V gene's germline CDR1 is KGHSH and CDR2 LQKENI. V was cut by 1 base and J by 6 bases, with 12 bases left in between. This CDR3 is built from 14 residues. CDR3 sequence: CASSPRPGVDGYTF. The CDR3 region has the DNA TGTGCCAGCTCACCACGTCCAGGGGTTGATGGCTACACCTTC.

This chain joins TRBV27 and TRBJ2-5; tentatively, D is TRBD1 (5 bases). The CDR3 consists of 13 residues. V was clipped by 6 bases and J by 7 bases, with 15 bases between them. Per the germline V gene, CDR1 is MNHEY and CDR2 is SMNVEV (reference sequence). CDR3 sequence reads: CASSQEIQGTQYF. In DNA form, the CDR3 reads TGTGCCAGCAGCCAGGAAATCCAGGGGACCCAGTACTTC.

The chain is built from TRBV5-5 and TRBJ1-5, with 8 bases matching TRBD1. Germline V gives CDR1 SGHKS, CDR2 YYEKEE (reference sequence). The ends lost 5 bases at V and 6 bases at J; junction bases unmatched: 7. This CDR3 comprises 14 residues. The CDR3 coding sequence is TGTGCCAGCAGGGGCGGACAGGGCAGTCAGCCCCAGCATTTT. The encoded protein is CASRGGQGSQPQHF.

DNA of the CDR3: TGTGCCAGCAGTTTAACGAGGGACAGGGGGCGAACAGATACGCAGTATTTT. Its translation is CASSLTRDRGRTDTQYF. The rearrangement uses TRBV27 and TRBJ2-3, with 12 bases lining up with TRBD1. The germline CDR1 and CDR2 sequences are MNHEY and SMNVEV (reference sequence). The CDR3 length is 17 residues. The J segment lost 3 bases and the V segment lost 2 bases, leaving 6 bases of the junction unmatched.

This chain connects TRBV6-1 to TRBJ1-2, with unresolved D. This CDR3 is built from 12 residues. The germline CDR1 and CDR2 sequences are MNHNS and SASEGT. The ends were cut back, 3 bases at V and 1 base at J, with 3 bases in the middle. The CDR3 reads CASSDLNYGYTF. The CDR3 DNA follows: TGTGCCAGCAGTGACCTTAACTATGGCTACACCTTC.

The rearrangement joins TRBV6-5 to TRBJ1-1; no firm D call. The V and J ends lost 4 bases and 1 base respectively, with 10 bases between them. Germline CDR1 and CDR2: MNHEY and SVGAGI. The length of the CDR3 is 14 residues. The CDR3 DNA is TGTGCCAGCAGTTTAGCCGAAGGGAACACTGAAGCTTTCTTT. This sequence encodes CASSLAEGNTEAFF.

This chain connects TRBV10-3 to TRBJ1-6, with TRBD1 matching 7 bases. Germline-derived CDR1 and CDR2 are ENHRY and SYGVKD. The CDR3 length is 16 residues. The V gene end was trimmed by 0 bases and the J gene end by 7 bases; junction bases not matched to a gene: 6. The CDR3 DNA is TGTGCCATCAGTGAGTCGACAGGGACCCACAATTCACCCCTCCACTTT. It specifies CAISESTGTHNSPLHF.

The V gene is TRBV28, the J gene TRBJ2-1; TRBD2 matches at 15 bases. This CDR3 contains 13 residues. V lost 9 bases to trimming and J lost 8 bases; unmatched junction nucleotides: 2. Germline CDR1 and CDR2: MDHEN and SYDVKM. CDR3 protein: CASGLAGGYEQFF. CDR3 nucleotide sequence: TGTGCCAGTGGACTAGCGGGAGGGTATGAGCAGTTCTTC.

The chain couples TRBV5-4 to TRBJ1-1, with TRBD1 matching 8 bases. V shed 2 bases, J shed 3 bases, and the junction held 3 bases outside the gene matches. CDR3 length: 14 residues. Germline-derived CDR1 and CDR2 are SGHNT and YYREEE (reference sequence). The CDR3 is CASSLTTGDTEAFF. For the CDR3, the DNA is TGTGCCAGCAGCTTAACGACAGGGGACACTGAAGCTTTCTTT.

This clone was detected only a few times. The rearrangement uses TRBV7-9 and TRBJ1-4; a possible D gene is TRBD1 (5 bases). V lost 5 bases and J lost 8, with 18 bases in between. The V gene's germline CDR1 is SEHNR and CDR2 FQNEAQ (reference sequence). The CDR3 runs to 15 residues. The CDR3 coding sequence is TGTGCCAGCAGCGGCAGGGTCCCGTGGGTAGAAAAACTGTTTTTT. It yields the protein CASSGRVPWVEKLFF. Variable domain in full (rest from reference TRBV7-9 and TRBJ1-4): DTGVSQNPRHKITKRGQNVTFRCDPISEHNRLYWYRQTLGQGPEFLTYFQNEAQLEKSRLLSDRFSAERPKGSFSTLEIQRTEQGDSAMYLCASSGRVPWVEKLFFGSGTQLSVL.

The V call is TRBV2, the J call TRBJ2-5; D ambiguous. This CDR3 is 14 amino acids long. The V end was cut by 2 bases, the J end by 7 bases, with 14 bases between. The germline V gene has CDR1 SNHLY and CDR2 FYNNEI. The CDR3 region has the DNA TGTGCCAGCAGTGAATTGGCGGCCATTGGGACCCAGTACTTC. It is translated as CASSELAAIGTQYF.

DNA of the CDR3: TGTGCCAGCAGCTTAAAGGGGGTCCTACACTCCTACAATGAGCAGTTCTTC. This codes for CASSLKGVLHSYNEQFF. The genes are TRBV7-2 and TRBJ2-1; perhaps TRBD1 as D (6 bases). There are 17 residues in the CDR3. Germline-derived CDR1 and CDR2 are SGHTA and FQGNSA. The V end lost 2 bases, the J end lost 0 bases, and 14 bases lay between the germline ends.

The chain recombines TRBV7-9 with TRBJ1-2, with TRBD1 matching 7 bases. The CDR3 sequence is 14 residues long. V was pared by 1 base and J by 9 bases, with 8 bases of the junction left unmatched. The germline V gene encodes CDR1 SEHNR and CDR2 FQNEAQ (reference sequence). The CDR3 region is CASSLGTGELSYTF. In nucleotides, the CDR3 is TGTGCCAGCAGCTTAGGCACAGGGGAACTTAGCTACACCTTC. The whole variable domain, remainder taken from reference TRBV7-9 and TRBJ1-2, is DTGVSQNPRHKITKRGQNVTFRCDPISEHNRLYWYRQTLGQGPEFLTYFQNEAQLEKSRLLSDRFSAERPKGSFSTLEIQRTEQGDSAMYLCASSLGTGELSYTFGSGTRLTVV.

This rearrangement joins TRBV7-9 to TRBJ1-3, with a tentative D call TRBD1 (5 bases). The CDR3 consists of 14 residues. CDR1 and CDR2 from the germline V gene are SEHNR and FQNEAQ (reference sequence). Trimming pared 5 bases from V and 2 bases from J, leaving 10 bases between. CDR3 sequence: CASSHGTPGNTIYF. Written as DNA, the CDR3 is TGTGCCAGCAGCCACGGGACTCCTGGAAACACCATATATTTT. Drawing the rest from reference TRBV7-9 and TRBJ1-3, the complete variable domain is DTGVSQNPRHKITKRGQNVTFRCDPISEHNRLYWYRQTLGQGPEFLTYFQNEAQLEKSRLLSDRFSAERPKGSFSTLEIQRTEQGDSAMYLCASSHGTPGNTIYFGEGSWLTVV.

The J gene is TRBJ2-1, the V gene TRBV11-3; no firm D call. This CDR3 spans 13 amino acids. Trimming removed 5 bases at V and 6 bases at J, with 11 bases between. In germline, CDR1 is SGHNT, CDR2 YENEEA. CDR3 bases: TGTGCCAGCAGCCCCCATAGAAGCAATGAGCAGTTCTTC. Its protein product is CASSPHRSNEQFF.

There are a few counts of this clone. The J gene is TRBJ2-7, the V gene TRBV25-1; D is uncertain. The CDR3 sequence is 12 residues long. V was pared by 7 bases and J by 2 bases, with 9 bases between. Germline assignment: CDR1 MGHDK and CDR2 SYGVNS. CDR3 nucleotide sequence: TGTGCCAGCAAAAAGAGCCCCTACGAGCAGTACTTC. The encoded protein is CASKKSPYEQYF.

This CDR3 is CASSDYRGQGNQPQHF. DNA for the CDR3: TGTGCCAGTAGCGATTACAGGGGTCAGGGCAATCAGCCCCAGCATTTT. The rearrangement uses TRBV19 and TRBJ1-5, with 7 positions matching TRBD1. Germline V gene data show CDR1 as LNHDA and CDR2 as SQIVND (reference sequence). The ends lost 6 bases at V and 2 bases at J; junction bases unmatched: 10. This CDR3 is built from 16 residues.

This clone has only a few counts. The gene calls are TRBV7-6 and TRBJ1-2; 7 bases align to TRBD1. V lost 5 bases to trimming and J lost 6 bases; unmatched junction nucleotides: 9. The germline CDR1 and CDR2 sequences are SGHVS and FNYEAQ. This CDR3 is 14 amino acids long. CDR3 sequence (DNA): TGTGCCAGCAGCACAGGGGTGGGCCCGGATGGCTACACCTTC. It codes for CASSTGVGPDGYTF.